The clone carrying this TCR beta chain was observed many times. Its specificity is unknown. Every sample gave at least 5 micrograms of total RNA when it was extracted. A sample-barcoded 5' primer and a J-beta primer mix were used in a second PCR of about 7 to 11 cycles. Per-sample output comprised a minimum of 3 million paired-end reads containing CDR3. TCRdb fed the 5' RACE reads into MiXCR, producing one record per CDR3 protein. The table shows roughly 900,000 distinct CDR3 sequences, with about 30% occurring only once. This CDR3 contains 14 residues. Deletions cut 4 bases from V and 1 base from J, with 13 bases between. CDR1 and CDR2 from the germline V gene are SQVTM and ANQGSEA. The sample belongs to a study of blood T cells in healthy people across ages. General study points: Roughly linearly, TCR beta diversity per million T cells fell as age increased.

Material for sequencing was blood. The chain uses TRBV29-1 and TRBJ2-5; possibly TRBD2 for D (7 bases). The TCR sequence derives from a woman aged 80 or over in good health. CDR3 loop: CSVGRRGGQETQYF. The CDR3 DNA is TGCAGCGTTGGAAGAAGGGGGGGCCAAGAGACCCAGTACTTC.